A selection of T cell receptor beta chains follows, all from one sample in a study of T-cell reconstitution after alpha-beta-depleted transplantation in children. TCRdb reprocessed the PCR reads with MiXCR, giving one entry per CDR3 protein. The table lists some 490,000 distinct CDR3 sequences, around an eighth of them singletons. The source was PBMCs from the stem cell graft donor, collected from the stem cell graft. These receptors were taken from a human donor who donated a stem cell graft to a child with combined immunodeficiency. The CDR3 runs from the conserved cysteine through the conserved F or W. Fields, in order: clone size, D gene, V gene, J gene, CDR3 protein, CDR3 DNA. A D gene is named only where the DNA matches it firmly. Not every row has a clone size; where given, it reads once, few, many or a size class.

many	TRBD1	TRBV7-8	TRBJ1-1	CASSWDRANTEAFF	TGTGCCAGCAGCTGGGACAGAGCGAACACTGAAGCTTTCTTT
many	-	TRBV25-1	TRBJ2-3	CASSDRSTDTQYF	TGTGCCAGCAGTGATCGTAGCACAGATACGCAGTATTTT
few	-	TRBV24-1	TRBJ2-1	CATSDLGEQFF	TGTGCCACCAGTGATTTGGGAGAGCAGTTCTTC
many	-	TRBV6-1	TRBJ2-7	CASSKSGWSEQYF	TGTGCCAGCAGTAAGAGTGGTTGGTCCGAGCAGTACTTC
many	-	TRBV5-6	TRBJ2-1	CASTTSGRSHNEQFF	TGTGCCAGCACCACCTCGGGGAGATCACACAATGAGCAGTTCTTC
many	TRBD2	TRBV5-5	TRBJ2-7	CASRWGEGFYEQYF	TGTGCCAGCAGGTGGGGGGAGGGCTTTTACGAGCAGTACTTC
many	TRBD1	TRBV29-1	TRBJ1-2	CSVEKGADNYGYTF	TGCAGCGTTGAAAAGGGGGCGGACAACTATGGCTACACCTTC
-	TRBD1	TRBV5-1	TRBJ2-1	CASNRATGDEQFF	TGCGCCAGCAACCGGGCCACAGGGGATGAGCAGTTCTTC
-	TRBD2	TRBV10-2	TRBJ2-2	CASSDQRERLTGELFF	TGCGCCAGCAGCGATCAGCGGGAGAGACTAACCGGGGAGCTGTTTTTT
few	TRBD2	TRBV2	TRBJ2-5	CATIERETQETQYF	TGTGCCACCATCGAGCGGGAGACACAAGAGACCCAGTACTTC
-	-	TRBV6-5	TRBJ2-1	CASSRGTPGDEQFF	TGTGCCAGCAGTCGCGGGACCCCCGGGGATGAGCAGTTCTTC
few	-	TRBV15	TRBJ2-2	CATSRDQGSNTGELFF	TGTGCCACCAGCAGAGATCAGGGATCGAACACCGGGGAGCTGTTTTTT
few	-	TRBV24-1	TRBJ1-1	CATRGLLSTEAFF	TGTGCCACCAGGGGGTTGTTAAGCACTGAAGCTTTCTTT
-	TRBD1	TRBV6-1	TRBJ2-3	CASSQHPRDRVRYF	TGTGCCAGCAGCCAGCACCCCCGGGACAGGGTACGGTATTTT
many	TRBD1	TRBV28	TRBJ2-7	CAILPGQGTYEQYF	TGTGCCATCTTACCGGGACAGGGCACCTACGAGCAGTACTTC
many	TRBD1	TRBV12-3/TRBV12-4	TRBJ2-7	CASSILRLTGGEQYF	TGTGCCAGCAGTATACTCCGATTGACAGGGGGCGAGCAGTACTTC
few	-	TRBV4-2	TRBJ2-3	CASSQERTDTQYF	TGTGCCAGCAGCCAGGAGCGGACAGATACGCAGTATTTT
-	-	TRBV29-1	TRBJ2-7	CSVAGTGYEQYF	TGCAGCGTTGCCGGGACTGGCTACGAGCAGTACTTC
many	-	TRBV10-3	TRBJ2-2	CAISGPGLRGTGELFF	TGTGCCATCAGTGGGCCGGGCCTCAGGGGCACCGGGGAGCTGTTTTTT
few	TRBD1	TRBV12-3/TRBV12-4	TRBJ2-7	CASSGGQGNSYEQYF	TGTGCCAGCAGTGGGGGACAGGGAAACTCCTACGAGCAGTACTTC
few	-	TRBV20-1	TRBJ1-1	CSASRGGTEAFF	TGCAGTGCTTCTAGGGGTGGCACTGAAGCTTTCTTT
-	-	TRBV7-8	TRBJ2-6	CASSLGGDRFSGANVLTF	TGTGCCAGCAGCCTCGGGGGGGACAGGTTTTCTGGGGCCAACGTCCTGACTTTC
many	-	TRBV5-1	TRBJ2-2	CASSLLSPNTGELFF	TGCGCCAGCAGCTTGCTTTCGCCGAACACCGGGGAGCTGTTTTTT
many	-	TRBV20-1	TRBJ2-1	CSARDKVQEKFF	TGCAGTGCTAGAGATAAAGTACAGGAAAAGTTCTTC
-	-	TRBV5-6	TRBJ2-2	CASSLAQELTNTGELFF	TGTGCCAGCAGCTTAGCACAGGAACTTACGAACACCGGGGAGCTGTTTTTT
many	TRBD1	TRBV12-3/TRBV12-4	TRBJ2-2	CASSPGTGRIGELFF	TGTGCCAGCAGTCCCGGGACAGGGAGGATCGGGGAGCTGTTTTTT
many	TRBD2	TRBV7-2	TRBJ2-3	CASSPPIAGGDTDTQYF	TGTGCCAGCAGCCCACCCATAGCGGGGGGGGACACAGATACGCAGTATTTT
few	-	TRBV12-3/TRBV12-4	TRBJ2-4	CASSSVGSAKNIQYF	TGTGCCAGCAGTTCCGTCGGTTCAGCCAAAAACATTCAGTACTTC
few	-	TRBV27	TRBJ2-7	CASSPQDLPYEQYF	TGTGCCAGCAGTCCTCAGGACCTCCCCTACGAGCAGTACTTC
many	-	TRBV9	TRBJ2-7	CASSPTDRFPAGYEQYF	TGTGCCAGCAGTCCCACCGACAGGTTCCCAGCCGGGTACGAGCAGTACTTC
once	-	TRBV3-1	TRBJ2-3	CASSHRVRGSTDTQYF	TGTGCCAGCAGCCACCGGGTAAGGGGGAGCACAGATACGCAGTATTTT
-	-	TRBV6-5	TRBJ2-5	CASSWAVGETQYF	TGTGCCAGCAGTTGGGCGGTTGGAGAGACCCAGTACTTC
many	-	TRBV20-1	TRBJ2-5	CSAPAVVETQYF	TGCAGTGCCCCGGCCGTGGTAGAGACCCAGTACTTC
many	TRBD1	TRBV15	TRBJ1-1	CATTQPGQRKAFF	TGTGCCACCACCCAACCGGGACAGAGAAAGGCTTTCTTT
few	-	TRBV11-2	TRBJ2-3	CASSLRGVNTDTQYF	TGTGCCAGCAGCTTACGCGGGGTAAACACAGATACGCAGTATTTT